This TCR beta chain was found in a study of T cell responses to AZD1222 COVID-19 vaccine. CDR1 is MNHEY, CDR2 SVGEGT, per germline. The germline V and J ends were trimmed by 2 bases and 0 bases, with 4 bases remaining between them. This CDR3 contains 14 residues. Measured with immunoSEQ multiplex PCR; TCRdb has only the in-frame clones, and not every one. There are roughly 150,000 clones in the sample; over 80% occur only once, and 3.5% to 4% lies in the top ten. This clonotype was obtained from an adult who received the AZD1222 COVID-19 vaccine. This chain links TRBV6-2 or TRBV6-3 with TRBJ2-2; D ambiguous. The sample here was peripheral blood, taken 28 days after the second AZD1222 dose. CDR3 bases: TGTGCCAGCAGTTACAACGCGAACACCGGGGAGCTGTTTTTT. It translates to CASSYNANTGELFF.